Listed below are T cell receptor beta chains from one sample, sequenced in a study of shared clonotypes between healthy human individuals. Generated by immunoSEQ multiplex PCR, the TCRdb table keeps only in-frame clones and is missing some. The table shows about 1.1 million clones, with roughly 80% occurring only once. What was sequenced was memory CD4+ T cells from PBMCs. These receptors all stem from a man between 18 and 35 years old in good health. Some clones in this sample may be carry-over from other donors' samples. Each CDR3 is given with its conserved first and last residue. D genes are given only for firm matches. Expanded clones are given a class, and other clones once, few, many or no size at all.

d_gene: TRBD1; j_gene: TRBJ2-6; abundance: .; v_gene: TRBV30; CDR3aa: CAWRRARQGARGANVLTF; CDR3nt: TGTGCCTGGAGGAGGGCTCGACAGGGGGCGCGGGGGGCCAACGTCCTGACTTTC
d_gene: TRBD2; j_gene: TRBJ2-3; abundance: .; v_gene: TRBV5-1; CDR3aa: CASSDGTSGRVLADTQYF; CDR3nt: TGCGCCAGCAGCGACGGGACTAGCGGGAGGGTATTGGCAGATACGCAGTATTTT
d_gene: .; j_gene: TRBJ1-2; abundance: .; v_gene: TRBV5-1; CDR3aa: CASSLRSGDGYTF; CDR3nt: TGCGCCAGCAGCTTGAGGTCAGGGGATGGCTACACCTTC
d_gene: TRBD1; j_gene: TRBJ1-1; abundance: .; v_gene: TRBV18; CDR3aa: CASSTGTGGRGLTEAFF; CDR3nt: TGTGCCAGCTCCACTGGGACAGGGGGACGAGGTTTGACTGAAGCTTTCTTT
d_gene: TRBD1; j_gene: TRBJ2-7; abundance: .; v_gene: TRBV29-1; CDR3aa: CSVVGTVSYEQYF; CDR3nt: TGCAGCGTTGTGGGGACAGTTTCCTACGAGCAGTACTTC
d_gene: .; j_gene: TRBJ1-5; abundance: .; v_gene: TRBV2; CDR3aa: CASLLNGQTNQPQHF; CDR3nt: TGTGCCAGCCTTCTAAATGGGCAGACTAATCAGCCCCAGCATTTT
d_gene: .; j_gene: TRBJ1-1; abundance: .; v_gene: TRBV11-2; CDR3aa: CASSPRPVEEAFF; CDR3nt: TGTGCCAGCAGCCCCCGCCCAGTCGAAGAAGCTTTCTTT
d_gene: .; j_gene: TRBJ1-1; abundance: .; v_gene: TRBV19; CDR3aa: CASSINRAEAFF; CDR3nt: TGTGCCAGTAGTATAAACAGGGCTGAAGCTTTCTTT
d_gene: .; j_gene: TRBJ2-5; abundance: .; v_gene: TRBV5-5; CDR3aa: CASSLGPIQETQYF; CDR3nt: TGTGCCAGCAGCTTGGGGCCTATCCAAGAGACCCAGTACTTC
d_gene: TRBD1; j_gene: TRBJ2-3; abundance: .; v_gene: TRBV15; CDR3aa: CATAPGDRDTDTQYF; CDR3nt: TGTGCCACCGCTCCCGGAGACAGGGATACAGATACGCAGTATTTT
d_gene: .; j_gene: TRBJ2-6; abundance: .; v_gene: TRBV2; CDR3aa: CASAEGAHSGANVLTF; CDR3nt: TGTGCCAGCGCGGAGGGGGCTCACTCTGGGGCCAACGTCCTGACTTTC
d_gene: .; j_gene: TRBJ1-3; abundance: .; v_gene: TRBV30; CDR3aa: CASTGFGNTIYF; CDR3nt: TGTGCCTCTACAGGGTTCGGAAACACCATATATTTT
d_gene: .; j_gene: TRBJ2-3; abundance: .; v_gene: TRBV7-5; CDR3aa: CVRSLTSGRDTQYF; CDR3nt: TGTGTCAGAAGCTTGACTAGCGGGAGAGATACGCAGTATTTT
d_gene: .; j_gene: TRBJ2-7; abundance: .; v_gene: TRBV9; CDR3aa: CASSVEAVSYEQYF; CDR3nt: TGTGCCAGCAGCGTAGAGGCGGTTTCCTACGAGCAGTACTTC
d_gene: .; j_gene: TRBJ2-6; abundance: .; v_gene: TRBV9; CDR3aa: CASSPRDWGGANVLTF; CDR3nt: TGTGCCAGCAGCCCCCGGGACTGGGGTGGGGCCAACGTCCTGACTTTC
d_gene: .; j_gene: TRBJ2-7; abundance: few; v_gene: TRBV10-3; CDR3aa: CAISEAQGGTYEQYF; CDR3nt: TGTGCCATCAGTGAGGCCCAGGGGGGTACCTACGAGCAGTACTTC
d_gene: TRBD1; j_gene: TRBJ2-4; abundance: few; v_gene: TRBV15; CDR3aa: CATAGTVAKNIQYF; CDR3nt: TGTGCCACCGCCGGGACAGTGGCCAAAAACATTCAGTACTTC
d_gene: .; j_gene: TRBJ2-3; abundance: few; v_gene: TRBV7-9; CDR3aa: CASSPVIRGDTQYF; CDR3nt: TGTGCCAGCAGCCCCGTGATCCGTGGGGATACGCAGTATTTT
d_gene: TRBD1; j_gene: TRBJ2-1; abundance: .; v_gene: TRBV28; CDR3aa: CASTTVEVRQGWDEQFF; CDR3nt: TGTGCCAGCACCACAGTCGAGGTTCGACAGGGGTGGGATGAGCAGTTCTTC
d_gene: TRBD2; j_gene: TRBJ2-1; abundance: .; v_gene: TRBV28; CDR3aa: CASSLLSGSGGEQFF; CDR3nt: TGTGCCAGCAGTTTGTTGAGCGGGAGCGGCGGTGAGCAGTTCTTC
d_gene: .; j_gene: TRBJ2-7; abundance: .; v_gene: TRBV30; CDR3aa: CAWSKNYEQYF; CDR3nt: TGTGCCTGGAGCAAAAATTACGAGCAGTACTTC
d_gene: .; j_gene: TRBJ2-4; abundance: .; v_gene: TRBV30; CDR3aa: CAWSVWQGTAKNIQYF; CDR3nt: TGTGCCTGGAGTGTTTGGCAGGGGACAGCCAAAAACATTCAGTACTTC
d_gene: TRBD1; j_gene: TRBJ2-7; abundance: once; v_gene: TRBV14; CDR3aa: CASSQDYWAGGQDEQYF; CDR3nt: TGTGCCAGCAGCCAAGATTACTGGGCAGGGGGCCAGGACGAGCAGTACTTC
d_gene: TRBD1; j_gene: TRBJ1-2; abundance: few; v_gene: TRBV5-4; CDR3aa: CASSSGTADYGYTF; CDR3nt: TGTGCCAGCAGCTCCGGGACAGCTGACTATGGCTACACCTTC
d_gene: .; j_gene: TRBJ1-1; abundance: .; v_gene: TRBV2; CDR3aa: CASSTAGIGTEAFF; CDR3nt: TGTGCCAGCAGTACTGCGGGTATAGGAACTGAAGCTTTCTTT
d_gene: .; j_gene: TRBJ1-5; abundance: .; v_gene: TRBV30; CDR3aa: CAWSVSYAEGSNQPQHF; CDR3nt: TGTGCCTGGAGTGTAAGTTATGCGGAGGGGAGCAATCAGCCCCAGCATTTT
d_gene: TRBD1; j_gene: TRBJ2-5; abundance: .; v_gene: TRBV5-6; CDR3aa: CASRLDRVEETQYF; CDR3nt: TGTGCCAGCAGACTCGACAGGGTTGAAGAGACCCAGTACTTC
d_gene: .; j_gene: TRBJ2-7; abundance: .; v_gene: TRBV7-9; CDR3aa: CASSSPLSRAGAYEQYF; CDR3nt: TGTGCCAGCAGCTCCCCCCTATCGAGGGCAGGCGCGTACGAGCAGTACTTC
d_gene: TRBD1; j_gene: TRBJ1-1; abundance: .; v_gene: TRBV5-1; CDR3aa: CASSLLEGAAFF; CDR3nt: TGCGCCAGCAGCCTGTTGGAGGGGGCAGCTTTCTTT
d_gene: .; j_gene: TRBJ1-3; abundance: .; v_gene: TRBV9; CDR3aa: CASSVDGAGNTIYF; CDR3nt: TGTGCCAGCAGCGTAGACGGGGCTGGAAACACCATATATTTT
d_gene: .; j_gene: TRBJ2-3; abundance: .; v_gene: TRBV9; CDR3aa: CASSVGASSTDTQYF; CDR3nt: TGTGCCAGCAGCGTAGGGGCATCTAGCACAGATACGCAGTATTTT
d_gene: .; j_gene: TRBJ2-6; abundance: .; v_gene: TRBV5-6; CDR3aa: CASSFTGANVLTF; CDR3nt: TGTGCCAGCAGCTTTACTGGGGCCAACGTCCTGACTTTC
d_gene: .; j_gene: TRBJ1-4; abundance: few; v_gene: TRBV4-1; CDR3aa: CASSQLVAADGKLFF; CDR3nt: TGCGCCAGCAGCCAGTTAGTGGCAGCGGACGGAAAACTGTTTTTT
d_gene: TRBD2; j_gene: TRBJ2-1; abundance: .; v_gene: TRBV4-1; CDR3aa: CASRDSGRSSYNEQFF; CDR3nt: TGCGCCAGCAGGGATAGCGGGAGGAGCTCCTACAATGAGCAGTTCTTC
d_gene: TRBD2; j_gene: TRBJ2-2; abundance: .; v_gene: TRBV9; CDR3aa: CASTKRASGNTGELFF; CDR3nt: TGTGCCAGCACCAAGCGGGCTAGCGGTAACACCGGGGAGCTGTTTTTT
d_gene: .; j_gene: TRBJ1-2; abundance: once; v_gene: TRBV11-2; CDR3aa: CASSLGGPSYGYTF; CDR3nt: TGTGCCAGCAGCTTAGGGGGCCCCTCCTATGGCTACACCTTC
d_gene: TRBD1; j_gene: TRBJ1-2; abundance: .; v_gene: TRBV16; CDR3aa: CASSPVTGNGYTF; CDR3nt: TGTGCCAGCAGCCCCGTGACAGGGAATGGCTACACCTTC
d_gene: .; j_gene: TRBJ1-2; abundance: .; v_gene: TRBV28; CDR3aa: CASSPGHGYGYTF; CDR3nt: TGTGCCAGCAGCCCTGGACACGGATATGGCTACACCTTC
d_gene: .; j_gene: TRBJ2-5; abundance: .; v_gene: TRBV2; CDR3aa: CASLGTQETQYF; CDR3nt: TGTGCCAGCTTGGGTACCCAAGAGACCCAGTACTTC
d_gene: .; j_gene: TRBJ2-3; abundance: .; v_gene: TRBV10-3; CDR3aa: CAISESFGTRSWGDTQYF; CDR3nt: TGTGCCATCAGTGAGTCATTCGGGACTCGATCCTGGGGAGATACGCAGTATTTT
d_gene: TRBD1; j_gene: TRBJ1-2; abundance: .; v_gene: TRBV2; CDR3aa: CASSSTGLVGYTF; CDR3nt: TGTGCCAGCAGCTCGACAGGGCTCGTCGGCTACACCTTC
d_gene: .; j_gene: TRBJ2-3; abundance: .; v_gene: TRBV5-6; CDR3aa: CASSPVGTDTQYF; CDR3nt: TGTGCCAGCAGCCCGGTGGGCACAGATACGCAGTATTTT
d_gene: TRBD2; j_gene: TRBJ2-1; abundance: once; v_gene: TRBV30; CDR3aa: CAWSAGEDEQFF; CDR3nt: TGTGCCTGGAGCGCGGGAGAGGATGAGCAGTTCTTC
d_gene: .; j_gene: TRBJ1-2; abundance: .; v_gene: TRBV30; CDR3aa: CAWIVGGDLNYGYTF; CDR3nt: TGTGCCTGGATAGTAGGGGGAGACCTTAACTATGGCTACACCTTC
d_gene: .; j_gene: TRBJ1-1; abundance: .; v_gene: TRBV6-5; CDR3aa: CASSYSGGRQGEAFF; CDR3nt: TGTGCCAGCAGTTACTCAGGGGGGAGGCAGGGTGAAGCTTTCTTT
d_gene: TRBD1; j_gene: TRBJ2-7; abundance: .; v_gene: TRBV18; CDR3aa: CASSPTGGAEQYF; CDR3nt: TGTGCCAGCTCACCTACAGGGGGCGCCGAGCAGTACTTC
d_gene: TRBD1; j_gene: TRBJ1-4; abundance: .; v_gene: TRBV6-1; CDR3aa: CASSATGGLGEKLFF; CDR3nt: TGTGCCAGCAGTGCCACAGGGGGCCTGGGTGAAAAACTGTTTTTT
d_gene: .; j_gene: TRBJ1-5; abundance: few; v_gene: TRBV28; CDR3aa: CASSQAGSQPQHF; CDR3nt: TGTGCCAGCAGTCAAGCAGGGAGTCAGCCCCAGCATTTT
d_gene: .; j_gene: TRBJ1-5; abundance: .; v_gene: TRBV19; CDR3aa: CASRSDQGNQPQHF; CDR3nt: TGTGCCAGTAGATCCGACCAGGGCAATCAGCCCCAGCATTTT
d_gene: TRBD1; j_gene: TRBJ2-7; abundance: .; v_gene: TRBV7-8; CDR3aa: CASSSRQGTYEQYF; CDR3nt: TGTGCCAGCAGCTCAAGACAGGGGACCTACGAGCAGTACTTC
d_gene: TRBD2; j_gene: TRBJ2-3; abundance: .; v_gene: TRBV28; CDR3aa: CASSPPGSGVTDTQYF; CDR3nt: TGTGCCAGCAGTCCCCCCGGGAGCGGGGTCACAGATACGCAGTATTTT
d_gene: TRBD1; j_gene: TRBJ1-1; abundance: .; v_gene: TRBV7-3; CDR3aa: CASSLNRGVEAFF; CDR3nt: TGTGCCAGCAGCTTAAACAGGGGCGTTGAAGCTTTCTTT
d_gene: TRBD1; j_gene: TRBJ2-5; abundance: .; v_gene: TRBV28; CDR3aa: CASRPYGQGKETQYF; CDR3nt: TGTGCCAGCAGGCCCTACGGACAGGGGAAAGAGACCCAGTACTTC
d_gene: .; j_gene: TRBJ1-3; abundance: .; v_gene: TRBV10-2; CDR3aa: CASSDSEGFGNTIYF; CDR3nt: TGCGCCAGCAGTGACTCGGAAGGTTTTGGAAACACCATATATTTT